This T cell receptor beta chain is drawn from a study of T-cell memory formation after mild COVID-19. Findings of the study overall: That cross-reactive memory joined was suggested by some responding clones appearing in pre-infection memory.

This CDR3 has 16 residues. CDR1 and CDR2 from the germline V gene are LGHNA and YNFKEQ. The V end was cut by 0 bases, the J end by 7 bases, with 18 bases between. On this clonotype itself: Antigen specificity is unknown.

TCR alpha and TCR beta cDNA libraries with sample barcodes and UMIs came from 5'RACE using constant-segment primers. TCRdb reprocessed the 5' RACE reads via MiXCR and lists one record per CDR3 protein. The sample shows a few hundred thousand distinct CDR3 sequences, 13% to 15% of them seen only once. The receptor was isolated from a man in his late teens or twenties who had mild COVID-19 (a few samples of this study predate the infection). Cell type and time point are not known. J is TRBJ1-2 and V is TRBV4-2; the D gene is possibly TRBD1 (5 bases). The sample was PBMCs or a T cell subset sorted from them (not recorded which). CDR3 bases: TGTGCCAGCAGCCAAGATCGGGGCACAAGAGCTAGTGGCTACACCTTC. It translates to CASSQDRGTRASGYTF.